This section outlines one TCR beta chain sequence together with its context. The sample comes from a study of blood T cell repertoires in COVID-19. As for the study in general: From the United States, Italy and Spain came samples of acute and convalescent COVID-19.

CDR1 is LGHNA and CDR2 is YSLEER in the germline V gene. Trimming pared 2 bases from V and 3 bases from J, leaving 13 bases between. The CDR3 is 15 residues long. Authors' processing steps: How many nucleated cells were present was estimated from reference gene primer amplification. TCRdb's copy holds only in-frame clones and misses some; the assay was immunoSEQ multiplex PCR. The V and J calls and the clone size are those of that table, but D and trimming were determined from the DNA. The sample carries more than 85,000 clones, about 85% recorded once. Sequencing was performed on peripheral blood. This chain connects TRBV4-3 to TRBJ1-1; maybe TRBD1 (5 bases). The TCR sequence derives from an elderly man with acute or convalescent COVID-19. CDR3 coding DNA: TGCGCCAGCAGCCAAAAGAGTGGAGGGGACACTGAAGCTTTCTTT. Translation gives CASSQKSGGDTEAFF.